The source of this T cell receptor (beta chain) is a study of cytomegalovirus exposure and HLA in healthy donors. Turning to this clone: Its antigen is as yet unknown.

PCR involved 60 Vbeta and 13 Jbeta primers. Assay: immunoSEQ multiplex PCR; the TCRdb copy retains only in-frame clones and omits some. The table includes about 140,000 clones, around 82% detected once. This CDR3 has 17 residues. V was clipped by 3 bases and J by 2 bases, with 17 bases between them. Germline CDR1 and CDR2: MDHEN and SYDVKM. Findings of the study overall: What TCR beta sequences reportedly achieved was accurate prediction of HLA-A and HLA-B alleles in most subjects. Previous analysis showed most TCR beta V segments were productive about 90% or about 30% of the time.

The sequencing sample was made of PBMCs. The source of this sequence is a female donor in good health and CMV-seronegative. The chain has TRBV28 and TRBJ1-5; a possible D gene is TRBD1 (6 bases). Here the CDR3 DNA reads TGTGCCAGCAGTTTCGTATCCTCGACAGGACGCAATCAGCCCCAGCATTTT. It is translated as CASSFVSSTGRNQPQHF.